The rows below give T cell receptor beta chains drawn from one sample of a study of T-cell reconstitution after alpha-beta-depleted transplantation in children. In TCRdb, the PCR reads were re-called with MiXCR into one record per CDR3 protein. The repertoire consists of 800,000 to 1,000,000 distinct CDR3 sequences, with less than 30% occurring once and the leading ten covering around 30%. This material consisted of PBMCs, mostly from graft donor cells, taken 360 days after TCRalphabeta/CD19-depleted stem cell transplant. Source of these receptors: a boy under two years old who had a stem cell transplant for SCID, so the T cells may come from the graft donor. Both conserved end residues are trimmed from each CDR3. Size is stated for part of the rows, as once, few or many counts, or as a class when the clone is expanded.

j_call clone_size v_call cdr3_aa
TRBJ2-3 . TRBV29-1 SVLGIAGNFSTDTQY
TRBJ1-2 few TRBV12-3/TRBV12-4 ASSFSAREYGYT
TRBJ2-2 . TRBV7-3 ASSLLIPGELF
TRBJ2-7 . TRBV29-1 SVLSDDAPEQY
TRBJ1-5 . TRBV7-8 ASSLVSGWGGNQPQH
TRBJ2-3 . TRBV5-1 ASSLAPGAVDTQY
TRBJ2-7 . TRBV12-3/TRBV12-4 ASSLEGGASSYEQY
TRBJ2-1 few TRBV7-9 ASSANGGPYNEQF
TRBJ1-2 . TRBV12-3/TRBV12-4 ASGSPKDWDRGDKAYGYT
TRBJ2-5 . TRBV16 ASSQRPTGGYQETQY
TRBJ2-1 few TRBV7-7 ASSPGLEGNEQF
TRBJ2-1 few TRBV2 ASRHQRQASSYNEQF
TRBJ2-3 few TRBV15 ATSRDLLAGGQGTDTQY
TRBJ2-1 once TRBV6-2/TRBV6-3 ASSYGVEQF
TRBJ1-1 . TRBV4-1 ASSQGKGWDTEAF
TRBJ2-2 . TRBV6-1 ASSEARYSNTGELF
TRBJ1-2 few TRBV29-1 SVEGSTYGYT
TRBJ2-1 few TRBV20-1 SATTGGGNEQF
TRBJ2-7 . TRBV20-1 SARAGTATYEQY
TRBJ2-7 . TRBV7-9 ASSKLAGPYYEQY
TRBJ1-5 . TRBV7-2 ASSLLTGYNQPQH
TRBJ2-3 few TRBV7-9 ASSLGSPGQRTDTQY
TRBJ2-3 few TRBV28 ASSLIGRASTDTQY
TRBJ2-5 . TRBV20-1 SAKTEGATQY
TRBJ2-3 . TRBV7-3 ASSWAAGGQGDTQY
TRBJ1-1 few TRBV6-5 ASGIRDTEAF
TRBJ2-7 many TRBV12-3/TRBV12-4 ASSRTGTGSYEQY
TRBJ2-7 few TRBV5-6 ASSLPTGAFSYEQY
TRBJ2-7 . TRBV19 ASRRPGGRGEQY
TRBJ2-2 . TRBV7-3 ASSLQQGSGELF
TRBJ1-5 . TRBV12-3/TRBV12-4 ASSPPAGRGMPQH
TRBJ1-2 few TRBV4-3 ASSQEGGSPNYGYT
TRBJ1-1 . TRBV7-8 ASSSFGRTEAF
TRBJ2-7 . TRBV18 ASSPPGQGRSYEQY
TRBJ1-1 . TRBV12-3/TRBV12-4 ASTRQRNTEAF
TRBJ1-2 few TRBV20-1 SARDPGIPYGYT
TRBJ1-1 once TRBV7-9 ASSFGQGSEAF
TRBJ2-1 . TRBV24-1 ATSDSGGESYNEQF
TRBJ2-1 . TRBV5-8 ASSLAVTSSRGEQF
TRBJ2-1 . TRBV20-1 SARSELAGYNEQF
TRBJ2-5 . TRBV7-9 ASSQGGIQETQY